This note documents a single T cell receptor (beta chain) sequence. Trimming stripped 4 bases from V and 0 bases from J, with 5 bases between. Per the germline V gene, CDR1 is SGHTA and CDR2 is FQGNSA. The CDR3 has 13 residues. Generated by immunoSEQ multiplex PCR, the TCRdb table keeps only in-frame clones and is missing some. The data contain 350,000 to 450,000 clones, 85% to 90% of them singletons. This entry is derived from a study of blood T cell repertoires in COVID-19. The overall study: The United States, Italy and Spain supplied acute and convalescent COVID-19 samples. Sample material is recorded as cDNA or gDNA derived from T cells, B-cell-depleted T cells, or PBMCs.

Participants came from about two dozen US areas, aged roughly 18 to 95 years. Symptom resolution, clearance, or two negative PCRs marked donors in Cohort 3 as recovered. This sequence joins TRBV7-2 and TRBJ2-3; D unclear. The sequencing sample was made of PBMCs or T cells enriched from blood (not recorded which). This receptor was identified in a young man who had recovered from COVID-19. The CDR3 sequence: CASSSSSTDTQYF. CDR3 DNA sequence: TGTGCCAGCAGCTCCTCTAGCACAGATACGCAGTATTTT. The entire variable domain, with the rest obtained from reference TRBV7-2 and TRBJ2-3, is as follows: GAGVSQSPSNKVTEKGKDVELRCDPISGHTALYWYRQSLGQGLEFLIYFQGNSAPDKSGLPSDRFSAERTGGSVSTLTIQRTQQEDSAVYLCASSSSSTDTQYFGPGTRLTVL.